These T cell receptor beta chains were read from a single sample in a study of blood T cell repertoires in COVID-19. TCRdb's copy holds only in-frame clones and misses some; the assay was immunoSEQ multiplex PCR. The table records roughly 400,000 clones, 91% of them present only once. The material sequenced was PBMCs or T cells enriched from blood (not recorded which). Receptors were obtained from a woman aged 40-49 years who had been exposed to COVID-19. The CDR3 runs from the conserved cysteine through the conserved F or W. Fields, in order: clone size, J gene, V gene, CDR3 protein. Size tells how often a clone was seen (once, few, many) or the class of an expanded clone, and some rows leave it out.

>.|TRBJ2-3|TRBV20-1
CSASGTDTQYF
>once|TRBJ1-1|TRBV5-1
CASSLVMGPGKGRTEAFF
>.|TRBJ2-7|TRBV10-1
CASSLTGDSGEQYF
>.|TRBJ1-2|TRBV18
CASSPPPGGCGYTF
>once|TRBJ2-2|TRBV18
CASSPYSVKNTGELFF
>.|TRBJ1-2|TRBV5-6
CASSPGTGNILGGYTF
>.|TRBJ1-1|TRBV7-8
CASSLGGPRTEAFF
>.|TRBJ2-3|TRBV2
CASSTWTSGGYTDTQYF
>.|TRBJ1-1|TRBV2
CASRVRDVWSEAFF
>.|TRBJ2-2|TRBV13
CASSIRNRYPGELFF
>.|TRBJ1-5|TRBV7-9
CASSSGQGYGSINF
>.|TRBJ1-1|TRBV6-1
CASSWGGTLNTEAFF
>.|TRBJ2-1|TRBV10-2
CASSAGHPTYNEQFF
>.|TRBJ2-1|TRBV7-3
CASSSRLAGVGNEQFF
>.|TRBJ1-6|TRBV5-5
CASSRRGGDSPLHF
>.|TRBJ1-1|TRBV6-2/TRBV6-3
CASSSRGRDAFF